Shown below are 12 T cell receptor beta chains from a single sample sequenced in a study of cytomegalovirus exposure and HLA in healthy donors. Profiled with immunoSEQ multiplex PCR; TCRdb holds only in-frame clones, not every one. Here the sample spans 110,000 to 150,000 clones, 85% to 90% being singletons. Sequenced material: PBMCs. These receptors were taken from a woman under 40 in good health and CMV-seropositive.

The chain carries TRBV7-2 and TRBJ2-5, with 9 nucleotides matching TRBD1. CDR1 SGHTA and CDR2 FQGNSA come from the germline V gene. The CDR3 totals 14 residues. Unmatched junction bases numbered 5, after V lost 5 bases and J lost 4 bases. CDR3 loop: CASSPDRGLETQYF. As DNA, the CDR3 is TGTGCCAGCAGCCCGGACAGGGGATTAGAGACCCAGTACTTC.

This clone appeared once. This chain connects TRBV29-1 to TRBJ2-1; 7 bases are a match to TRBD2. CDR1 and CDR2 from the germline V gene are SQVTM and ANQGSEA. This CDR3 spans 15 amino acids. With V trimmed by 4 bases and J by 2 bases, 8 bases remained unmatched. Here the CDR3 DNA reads TGCAGCGTTGCGGTGTTAGCGGGCGCCTACAATGAGCAGTTCTTC. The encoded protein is CSVAVLAGAYNEQFF.

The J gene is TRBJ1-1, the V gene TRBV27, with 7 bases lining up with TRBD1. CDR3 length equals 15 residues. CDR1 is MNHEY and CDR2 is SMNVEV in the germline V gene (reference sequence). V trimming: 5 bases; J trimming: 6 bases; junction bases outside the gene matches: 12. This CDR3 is CASSPVGRGDPEAFF. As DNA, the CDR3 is TGTGCCAGCAGTCCGGTTGGCAGGGGGGACCCTGAAGCTTTCTTT.

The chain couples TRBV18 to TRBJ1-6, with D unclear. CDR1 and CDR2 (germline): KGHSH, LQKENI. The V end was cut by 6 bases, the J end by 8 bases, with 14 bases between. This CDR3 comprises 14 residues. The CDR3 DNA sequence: TGTGCCAGCTCCCCAGAGGGTAGCGATTCACCCCTCCACTTT. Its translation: CASSPEGSDSPLHF.

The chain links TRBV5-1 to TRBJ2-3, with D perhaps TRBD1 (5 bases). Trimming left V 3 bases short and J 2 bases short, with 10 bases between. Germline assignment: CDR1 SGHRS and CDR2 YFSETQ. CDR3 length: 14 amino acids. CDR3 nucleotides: TGCGCCAGCAGCTGGCAGGGCTCCACAGATACGCAGTATTTT. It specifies CASSWQGSTDTQYF. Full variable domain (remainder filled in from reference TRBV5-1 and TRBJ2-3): KAGVTQTPRYLIKTRGQQVTLSCSPISGHRSVSWYQQTPGQGLQFLFEYFSETQRNKGNFPGRFSGRQFSNSRSEMNVSTLELGDSALYLCASSWQGSTDTQYFGPGTRLTVL.

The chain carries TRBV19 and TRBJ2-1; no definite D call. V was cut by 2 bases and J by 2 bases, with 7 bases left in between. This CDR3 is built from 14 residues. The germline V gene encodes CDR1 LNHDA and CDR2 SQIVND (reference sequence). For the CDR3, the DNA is TGTGCCAGTAGTATAACAGCCGCCTACAATGAGCAGTTCTTC. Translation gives CASSITAAYNEQFF.

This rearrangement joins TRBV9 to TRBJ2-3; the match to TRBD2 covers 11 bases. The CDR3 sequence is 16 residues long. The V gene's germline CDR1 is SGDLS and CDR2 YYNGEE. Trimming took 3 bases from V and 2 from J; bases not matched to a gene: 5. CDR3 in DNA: TGTGCCAGCAGCGCCGGACTAGCGGGCACCACAGATACGCAGTATTTT. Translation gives CASSAGLAGTTDTQYF.

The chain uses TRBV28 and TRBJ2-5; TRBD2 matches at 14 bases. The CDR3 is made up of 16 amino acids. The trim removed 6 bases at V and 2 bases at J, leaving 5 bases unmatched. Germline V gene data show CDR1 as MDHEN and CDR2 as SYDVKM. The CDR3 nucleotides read TGTGCCAGCAGCCCTCGACTAGCGGGGGGGCAAGAGACCCAGTACTTC. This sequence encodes CASSPRLAGGQETQYF.

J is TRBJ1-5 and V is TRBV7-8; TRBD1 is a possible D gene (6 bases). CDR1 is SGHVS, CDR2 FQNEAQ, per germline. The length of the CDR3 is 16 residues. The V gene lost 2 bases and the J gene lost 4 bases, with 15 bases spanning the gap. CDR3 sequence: CASSLRDRISNQPQHF. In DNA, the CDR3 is TGTGCCAGCAGCTTAAGAGACAGGATCTCAAATCAGCCCCAGCATTTT.

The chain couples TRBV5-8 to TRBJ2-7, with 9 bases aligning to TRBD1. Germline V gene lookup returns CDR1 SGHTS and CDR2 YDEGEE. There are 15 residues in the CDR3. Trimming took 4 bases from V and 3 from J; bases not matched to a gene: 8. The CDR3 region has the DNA TGTGCCAGCAGCGGCGGGACAGGGCGCGTCTACGAGCAGTACTTC. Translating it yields CASSGGTGRVYEQYF.

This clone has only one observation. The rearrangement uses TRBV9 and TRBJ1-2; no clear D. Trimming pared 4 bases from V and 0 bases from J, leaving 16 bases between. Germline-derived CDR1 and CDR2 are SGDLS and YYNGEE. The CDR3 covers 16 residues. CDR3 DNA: TGTGCCAGCAGCTCCACCGGGAGCGCCCCTAACTATGGCTACACCTTC. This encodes CASSSTGSAPNYGYTF.

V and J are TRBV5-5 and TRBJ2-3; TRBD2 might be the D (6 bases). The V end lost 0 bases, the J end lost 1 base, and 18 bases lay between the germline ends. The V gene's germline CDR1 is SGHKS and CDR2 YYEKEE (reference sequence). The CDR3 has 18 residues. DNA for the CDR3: TGTGCCAGCAGCTTGGAAGTCGGGAGTCCCCCCGGCACAGATACGCAGTATTTT. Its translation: CASSLEVGSPPGTDTQYF.